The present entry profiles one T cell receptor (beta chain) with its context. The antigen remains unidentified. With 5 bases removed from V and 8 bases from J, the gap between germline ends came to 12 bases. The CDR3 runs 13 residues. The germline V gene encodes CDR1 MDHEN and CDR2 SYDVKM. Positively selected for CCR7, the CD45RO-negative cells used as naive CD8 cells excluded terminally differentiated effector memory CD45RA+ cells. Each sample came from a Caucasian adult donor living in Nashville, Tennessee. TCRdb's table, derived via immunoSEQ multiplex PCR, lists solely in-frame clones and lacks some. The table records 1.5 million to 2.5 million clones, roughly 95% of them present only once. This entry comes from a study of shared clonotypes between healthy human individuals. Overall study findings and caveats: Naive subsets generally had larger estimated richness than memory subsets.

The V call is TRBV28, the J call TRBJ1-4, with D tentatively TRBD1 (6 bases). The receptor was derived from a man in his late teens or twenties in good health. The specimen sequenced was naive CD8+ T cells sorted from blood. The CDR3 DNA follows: TGTGCCAGCAGTGGTACAGGGATGGAAAAACTGTTTTTT. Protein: CASSGTGMEKLFF.